A selection of T cell receptor beta chains follows, all from one sample in a study of shared clonotypes between healthy human individuals. Method: immunoSEQ multiplex PCR; TCRdb's copy keeps in-frame clones and lacks some. The data hold around 2.5 million clones, with approximately 94% observed a single time. The sequencing sample was made of naive CD4+ T cells from PBMCs. The receptors shown here come from a man between 18 and 35 years old in good health. Some clones in this sample may be carry-over from other donors' samples. CDR3s include the opening cysteine and the closing phenylalanine or tryptophan. Each record gives: V gene, J gene, CDR3 protein.

TRBV7-6,TRBJ1-1,CASSLGGTVDEAFF
TRBV6-5,TRBJ2-7,CASGGQGPEQYF
TRBV5-1,TRBJ2-2,CASSFLGGTDTGELFF
TRBV6-6,TRBJ2-7,CASSYSRSGVYEQYF
TRBV5-1,TRBJ1-4,CASSLVRGNEKLFF
TRBV9,TRBJ1-2,CASSARGRGGYTF
TRBV27,TRBJ2-7,CASSPKTSPFAYEQYF
TRBV14,TRBJ2-2,CASSQDWTIGELFF
TRBV30,TRBJ2-5,CAWTGPKETQYF
TRBV28,TRBJ1-6,CASTLSGDSPLHF
TRBV25-1,TRBJ2-1,CASSESRATWGEQFF
TRBV7-9,TRBJ2-6,CASSPAGTGLSGANVLTF
TRBV15,TRBJ1-1,CATSRAVGAREAFF
TRBV5-1,TRBJ2-7,CASSPNSGSFDEQYF
TRBV11-2,TRBJ2-5,CASSPLAAETQYF
TRBV5-1,TRBJ2-7,CASSLGGTGSYEQYF
TRBV12-5,TRBJ2-1,CASGRTSGSNEQFF
TRBV7-2,TRBJ2-5,CASSHSGSPRETQYF
TRBV6-6,TRBJ2-5,CASSSGPGLAQETQYF
TRBV2,TRBJ2-3,CASLPRTRTDTQYF
TRBV19,TRBJ2-1,CASSIGLYNEQFF
TRBV9,TRBJ2-1,CASSVAWRGYNEQFF
TRBV10-1,TRBJ2-7,CASNPSRGGGIHEQYF
TRBV2,TRBJ2-5,CASSELLAEETQYF
TRBV2,TRBJ2-7,CASSEGGRGQYF
TRBV6-5,TRBJ1-1,CASLNLPGQNTEAFF
TRBV1,TRBJ1-2,CTSSQPTGTPADYGYTF
TRBV6-6,TRBJ1-2,CASSLPSSASNYGYTF
TRBV4-2,TRBJ2-3,CASSQRTGSDTQYF
TRBV5-1,TRBJ2-5,CASSLNRAGQTQYF
TRBV5-4,TRBJ2-3,CASSLTTGGITDTQYF
TRBV6-5,TRBJ2-6,CASREASGANVLTF
TRBV6-4,TRBJ1-1,CASSRDRATEAFF
TRBV28,TRBJ1-2,CASSWDSRYGYTF
TRBV27,TRBJ2-3,CASSPTYYGPVGSDTQYF
TRBV19,TRBJ1-2,CASSIEGDNNYGYTF
TRBV6-5,TRBJ2-2,CASFMRNTGELFF
TRBV5-4,TRBJ2-1,CASSLLSAANEQFF
TRBV28,TRBJ2-5,CASRLPAVAETQYF
TRBV19,TRBJ2-1,CASSLVYNEQFF
TRBV5-1,TRBJ2-1,CASSPGLAGGAYNEQFF
TRBV5-1,TRBJ2-1,CASSLGTSGDNEQFF
TRBV5-1,TRBJ2-5,CASSWWDGSETQYF
TRBV2,TRBJ2-2,CASSVQQPRNTGELFF
TRBV28,TRBJ2-2,CASSRGDLNTGELFF
TRBV9,TRBJ2-7,CASSGGPLSYEQYF
TRBV5-4,TRBJ2-3,CASSRGGLSIDTQYF
TRBV30,TRBJ2-1,CAWAGLAAEQFF
TRBV28,TRBJ1-2,CASSSDNYGYTF
TRBV5-1,TRBJ1-1,CASSSQGIGAFF
TRBV7-7,TRBJ2-1,CASSLRPGGASEQFF
TRBV7-9,TRBJ1-1,CASRGTEAFF
TRBV5-8,TRBJ2-2,CASSQNVAGGANTGELFF